This TCR beta chain was identified during a study of blood T cell repertoires in COVID-19. Turning to the study itself: Samples taken during acute and convalescent COVID-19 were collected in the United States, Italy and Spain. PBMCs, B-cell-depleted T cells, or T cells provided the cDNA or gDNA that made up the material.

Data came from immunoSEQ multiplex PCR; TCRdb stores just in-frame clones and leaves some out. The data show fewer than 200,000 clones, 70% to 90% seen once. The CDR3 is made up of 13 amino acids. The V gene end was trimmed by 6 bases and the J gene end by 3 bases; junction bases not matched to a gene: 2. CDR1 and CDR2 (germline): MNHEY, SVGAGI. The chain is built from TRBV6-5 and TRBJ2-3; TRBD2 aligns across 8 bases. The receptor was isolated from a man aged 35 to 55 who had recovered from COVID-19. Sample: peripheral blood. In DNA, the CDR3 is TGTGCCAGCAGGGCGGGAGGAACAGATACGCAGTATTTT. It translates to CASRAGGTDTQYF.